The source of this T cell receptor (beta chain) is a study of T cell responses to AZD1222 COVID-19 vaccine. Investigators merged groups given second doses at roughly 4 or roughly 12 weeks. Produced via immunoSEQ multiplex PCR; TCRdb's table is partial and in-frame only. Among approximately 67,000 clones listed, approximately 90% were seen once. Details on this clone: The antigen remains unidentified.

This CDR3 is 15 amino acids long. CDR1 is SGHAT, CDR2 FQNNGV, per germline. Trimming took 8 bases from V and 1 from J, leaving 14 bases between them. Findings of the study overall: Baseline seropositives among AZD1222 recipients totaled only 5 to 7.

Sequences were derived from peripheral blood, sampled 28 days after the second AZD1222 dose. The receptor was isolated from an adult who received the AZD1222 COVID-19 vaccine. This chain connects TRBV11-2 to TRBJ1-4; D remains ambiguous. CDR3 residues: CASRPLGQTNEKLFF. CDR3 sequence (DNA): TGTGCCAGCCGCCCCCTCGGGCAAACTAATGAAAAACTGTTTTTT.